This passage covers 23 T cell receptor beta chains from one sample sequenced in a study of T-cell reconstitution after alpha-beta-depleted transplantation in children. The TCRbeta library incorporated unique molecular identifiers. A single record per CDR3 protein comes from TCRdb applying MiXCR to the PCR reads. Among approximately 230,000 distinct CDR3 sequences listed, roughly 23% were seen once. This specimen was PBMCs, taken before TCRalphabeta/CD19-depleted stem cell transplant. Source of these receptors: a girl aged 2 to 10 with Fanconi anemia, due to receive a stem cell transplant.

This clonotype has at least ten counts. DNA of the CDR3: TGTGCCAGCAATCACGGGAGCTCCTACGAGCAGTACTTC. Residues: CASNHGSSYEQYF. This chain connects TRBV25-1 to TRBJ2-7; D might be TRBD2 (6 bases). The germline V gene encodes CDR1 MGHDK and CDR2 SYGVNS. CDR3 length equals 13 residues. V was shortened by 7 bases and J by 0 bases, with 10 bases between the two germline ends.

This clonotype was detected only once. This chain joins TRBV4-1 and TRBJ2-1, with 10 bases lining up with TRBD2. This CDR3 region has 14 residues. Germline CDR1 MGHRA, CDR2 YSYEKL. The ends lost 1 base at V and 10 bases at J; junction bases unmatched: 4. CDR3 in DNA: TGCGCCAGCAGCCAAGGGACTAGCGGTCAAGAGCAGTTCTTC. Translating it yields CASSQGTSGQEQFF.

This clonotype was picked up many times. V and J are TRBV4-2 and TRBJ2-1; 9 bases fit TRBD2. J gave up 0 bases and V 0 bases, and 12 bases lay outside the gene matches. The CDR3 is made up of 20 amino acids. CDR1 and CDR2 (germline): LGHNA, YNFKEQ. CDR3 sequence reads: CASSQEAALLAGPSYNEQFF. The CDR3 DNA reads TGTGCCAGCAGCCAAGAGGCAGCCTTACTAGCGGGCCCCTCCTACAATGAGCAGTTCTTC.

As to this clonotype: One end of the junction fails to match germline, which may point to a read error. J is TRBJ2-7 and V is TRBV29-1, with D uncertain. The germline gives CDR1 SQVTM, CDR2 ANQGSEA. The CDR3 runs 11 residues. The chain's CDR3 is CSVGLSHEQYF. The CDR3 region has the DNA TGCAGCGTTGGGCTCTCCCACGAGCAGTACTTC.

This clonotype was detected ten times or more. V is TRBV20-1 and J is TRBJ2-7, with no clear D. The germline V gene has CDR1 DFQATT and CDR2 SNEGSKA (reference sequence). This CDR3 spans 15 amino acids. The germline V and J ends were trimmed by 3 bases and 7 bases, with 22 bases remaining between them. CDR3 bases: TGCAGTGCTAGGCCAGTGGTTGGCCAGTCTGAGGAGCAGTACTTC. It translates to CSARPVVGQSEEQYF.

This clonotype was picked up many times. The chain links TRBV29-1 to TRBJ2-5; 7 nucleotides agree with TRBD1. J was trimmed by 9 bases and V by 3 bases; bases with no gene match: 13. The germline gives CDR1 SQVTM, CDR2 ANQGSEA. The CDR3 has 14 residues. CDR3 in DNA: TGCAGCGTTGACCCGGGACAGACATCTGGGGCCCAGTACTTC. Amino acids: CSVDPGQTSGAQYF.

This chain links TRBV6-1 with TRBJ2-1; D call uncertain. The CDR3 is 14 residues long. Germline V gives CDR1 MNHNS, CDR2 SASEGT. The V gene lost 1 base and the J gene lost 6 bases, with 10 bases spanning the gap. CDR3: CASSEVPKSNEQFF. DNA of the CDR3: TGTGCCAGCAGTGAAGTGCCCAAATCCAATGAGCAGTTCTTC.

This sequence joins TRBV28 and TRBJ2-3; D remains unclear. This CDR3 is 16 amino acids long. CDR1 is MDHEN and CDR2 is SYDVKM in the germline V gene. V was pared by 6 bases and J by 0 bases, with 16 bases between. CDR3 bases: TGTGCCAGCAGCCCCTCGGGCGCGAGAAGCACAGATACGCAGTATTTT. Protein sequence: CASSPSGARSTDTQYF.

The rearrangement links TRBV7-6 to TRBJ2-1, with 7 bases lining up with TRBD2. V trimming: 5 bases; J trimming: 6 bases; junction bases outside the gene matches: 7. The CDR3 is 14 residues long. Germline assignment: CDR1 SGHVS and CDR2 FNYEAQ. DNA for the CDR3: TGTGCCAGCAGCCCCCGACTAGCAGGCAATGAGCAGTTCTTC. This encodes CASSPRLAGNEQFF.

V usage is TRBV12-3 or TRBV12-4 and J usage is TRBJ2-3; no firm D call. V dropped 2 bases and J dropped 7 bases, with 13 bases sitting between them. This CDR3 has 14 amino acids. The CDR3 spells CASSLSPRWYTQYF. DNA of the CDR3: TGTGCCAGCAGTTTATCCCCGCGCTGGTATACGCAGTATTTT.

V is TRBV24-1 and J is TRBJ2-1, with 11 bases lining up with TRBD2. With 5 bases clipped from V and 9 bases from J, the junction kept 5 bases outside the gene matches. CDR1 is KGHDR and CDR2 is SFDVKD in the germline V gene. This CDR3 has 14 residues. For the CDR3, the DNA is TGTGCCACCAGTGTAGATACTAGCGGGAGTGAGCAGTTCTTC. It codes for CATSVDTSGSEQFF.

J is TRBJ2-5 and V is TRBV4-1, with D uncertain. The V gene lost 1 base and the J gene lost 2 bases, with 8 bases spanning the gap. This CDR3 comprises 14 residues. CDR1 and CDR2 (germline): MGHRA, YSYEKL. CDR3 sequence (DNA): TGCGCCAGCAGCCAAGGGCTAAATCAAGAGACCCAGTACTTC. Amino acids: CASSQGLNQETQYF.

This chain connects TRBV28 to TRBJ2-3; 14 bases fit TRBD2. From germline, CDR1 is MDHEN and CDR2 SYDVKM. The CDR3 totals 18 residues. Trimming at V came to 5 bases and at J to 4 bases, leaving 11 bases not matched to a gene. CDR3 protein: CASSTSRLAGGPPDTQYF. The CDR3 region has the DNA TGTGCCAGCAGTACCTCTCGACTAGCGGGGGGGCCGCCAGATACGCAGTATTTT.

This chain links TRBV11-2 with TRBJ2-7; D is unresolved. Looked up from germline, CDR1 is SGHAT and CDR2 is FQNNGV. CDR3 length: 15 residues. V was pared by 0 bases and J by 2 bases, with 11 bases between. CDR3 DNA: TGTGCCAGCAGCTTAGAGGTGACCCCGGCCTACGAGCAGTACTTC. Translated: CASSLEVTPAYEQYF.

This clonotype was detected many times. Relative to the germline gene, one junction end is altered; a read error may explain this. This chain links TRBV29-1 with TRBJ2-6; D not resolved. The length of the CDR3 is 11 residues. Germline V CDR1 and CDR2: SQVTM, ANQGSEA. CDR3 sequence (DNA): TGCAGCGTCGAAGGAGCCAACGTCCTGACTTTC. Residues: CSVEGANVLTF.

This chain joins TRBV6-5 and TRBJ2-7, with TRBD1 matching 7 bases. The CDR3 spans 16 residues. Germline CDR1 MNHEY, CDR2 SVGAGI. V shed 2 bases, J shed 2 bases, and the junction held 9 bases outside the gene matches. CDR3 region: CASSYGTGVGTYEQYF. The CDR3 bases are TGTGCCAGCAGTTACGGTACAGGGGTTGGGACCTACGAGCAGTACTTC.

This chain joins TRBV29-1 and TRBJ2-7, with D maybe TRBD2 (5 bases). The CDR3 extends over 13 amino acids. CDR1 is SQVTM and CDR2 is ANQGSEA in the germline V gene. V lost 1 base, J lost 6 bases, and 13 bases lay in between. The CDR3 region has the DNA TGCAGCGTTGAAGCCGGGAAAAAAGTCGAGCAGTACTTC. This encodes CSVEAGKKVEQYF.

This clonotype was seen at least ten times. This chain connects TRBV18 to TRBJ2-5; tentative D call: TRBD1 (6 bases). Germline lookup yields CDR1 KGHSH and CDR2 LQKENI. This CDR3 contains 14 residues. Trimming pared 7 bases from V and 0 bases from J, leaving 12 bases between. This chain's CDR3 is CASLTRGDQETQYF. CDR3 nucleotide sequence: TGTGCCAGCTTAACCAGGGGTGACCAAGAGACCCAGTACTTC.

This clonotype has ten or more counts. The V and J genes are TRBV15 and TRBJ2-1; 7 bases fit TRBD2. This CDR3 region has 20 residues. The germline V gene has CDR1 LNHNV and CDR2 YYDKDF (reference sequence). J gave up 4 bases and V 0 bases, and 18 bases lay outside the gene matches. This CDR3 reads CATSRDGGPSGTGTYNEQFF. CDR3 nucleotide sequence: TGTGCCACCAGCAGAGATGGGGGTCCTAGCGGAACTGGGACGTACAATGAGCAGTTCTTC.

This clonotype has more than one count but fewer than ten. The chain combines TRBV28 with TRBJ1-2; tentative D call: TRBD1 (6 bases). V dropped 4 bases and J dropped 0 bases, with 12 bases sitting between them. CDR3 length: 15 amino acids. CDR1 and CDR2 (germline): MDHEN, SYDVKM. CDR3 protein: CASSSRQDSNYGYTF. CDR3 coding DNA: TGTGCCAGCAGTTCCCGACAGGACTCTAACTATGGCTACACCTTC.

This clonotype occurred many times. The gene calls are TRBV29-1 and TRBJ1-2, with D tentatively TRBD1 (5 bases). The CDR3 contains 14 residues. V lost 0 bases and J lost 4, with 12 bases in between. Germline V gene data show CDR1 as SQVTM and CDR2 as ANQGSEA. For the CDR3, the DNA is TGCAGCGTTGAAGATCCCAGGGAAAGCTATGGCTACACCTTC. Protein product: CSVEDPRESYGYTF.

This clonotype was seen at least ten times. This chain connects TRBV29-1 to TRBJ2-1; D gene ambiguous. CDR3 length: 12 residues. Trimming left V 5 bases short and J 4 bases short, with 9 bases between. Germline CDR1 is SQVTM and CDR2 is ANQGSEA. The CDR3, as DNA: TGCAGCGTTATAGCCGTGTACAATGAGCAGTTCTTC. Its translation: CSVIAVYNEQFF.

The genes are TRBV20-1 and TRBJ2-7; 8 positions agree with TRBD2. Germline assignment: CDR1 DFQATT and CDR2 SNEGSKA (reference sequence). The V gene end was trimmed by 4 bases and the J gene end by 4 bases; junction bases not matched to a gene: 15. The CDR3 runs to 16 residues. CDR3 sequence: CSAKTLAGGRWYEQYF. Written as DNA, the CDR3 is TGCAGTGCTAAGACCTTGGCGGGAGGAAGGTGGTACGAGCAGTACTTC.